Included here is one T cell receptor beta chain sequence, with context. What it recognizes is unknown. Primers included in the PCR were 60 Vbeta and 13 Jbeta primers. The data were produced by immunoSEQ multiplex PCR, yet TCRdb's version contains in-frame clones alone and is incomplete. The sample yields around 100,000 clones, roughly four fifths seen once. The germline CDR1 and CDR2 sequences are KGHSH and LQKENI. This CDR3 contains 23 residues. The junction had 21 bases not matched to a gene; V was cut back by 2 bases and J by 1 base. These data originate in a study of cytomegalovirus exposure and HLA in healthy donors. Findings and caveats of the study: Overall, approximately 150 TCR beta chains were annotated as cytomegalovirus-associated. Despite most TCR sequences being rare, some public TCRs occurred in many donors.

The clonotype comes from a woman between 35 and 50 years old in good health and CMV-seropositive. V usage is TRBV18 and J usage is TRBJ2-1, with 12 positions matching TRBD2. The specimen sequenced was PBMCs. CDR3 sequence reads: CASSPSSEGLAGGSSRSYNEQFF. The DNA of the CDR3 is TGTGCCAGCTCACCATCTAGTGAGGGACTAGCGGGCGGGTCGTCGCGTTCCTACAATGAGCAGTTCTTC.